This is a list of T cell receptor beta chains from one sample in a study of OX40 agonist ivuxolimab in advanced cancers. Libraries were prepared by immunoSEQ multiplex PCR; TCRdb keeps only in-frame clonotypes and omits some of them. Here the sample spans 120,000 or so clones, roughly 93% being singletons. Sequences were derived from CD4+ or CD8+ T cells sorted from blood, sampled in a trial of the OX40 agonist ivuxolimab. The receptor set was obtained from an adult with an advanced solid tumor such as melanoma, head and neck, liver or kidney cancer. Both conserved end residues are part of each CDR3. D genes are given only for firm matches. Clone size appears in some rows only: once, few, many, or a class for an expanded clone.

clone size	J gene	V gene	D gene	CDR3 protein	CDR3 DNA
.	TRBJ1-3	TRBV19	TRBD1	CASRTPGQGKGNTIYF	TGTGCCAGTAGGACCCCGGGACAGGGGAAAGGAAACACCATATATTTT
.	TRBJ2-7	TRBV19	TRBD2	CASSIPGGRAYEQYF	TGTGCCAGTAGTATTCCGGGGGGGAGAGCCTACGAGCAGTACTTC
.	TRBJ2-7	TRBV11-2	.	CASSLGPTESYEQYF	TGTGCCAGCAGCTTAGGTCCGACAGAATCCTACGAGCAGTACTTC
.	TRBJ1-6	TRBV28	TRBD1	CASLIRDRDNSPLHF	TGTGCCAGCCTGATCCGGGACAGGGATAATTCACCCCTCCACTTT
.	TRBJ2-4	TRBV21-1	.	CASSKAGIQAKNIQYF	TGTGCCAGCAGCAAAGCGGGGATACAAGCCAAAAACATTCAGTACTTC
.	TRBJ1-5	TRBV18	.	CASSPPSGRGNQPQHF	TGTGCCAGCTCACCACCGTCAGGGCGAGGCAATCAGCCCCAGCATTTT
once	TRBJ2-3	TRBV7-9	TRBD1	CASSSPLGQAGTDTQYF	TGTGCCAGCAGCTCTCCTCTGGGACAGGCGGGCACAGATACGCAGTATTTT
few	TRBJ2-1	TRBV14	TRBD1	CASSRTGGAYNEQFF	TGTGCCAGCAGTCGCACAGGGGGCGCCTACAATGAGCAGTTCTTC
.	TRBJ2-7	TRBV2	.	CASKTDPFVRQYF	TGTGCCAGCAAAACGGACCCCTTTGTTCGGCAGTACTTC
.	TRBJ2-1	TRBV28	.	CASSPPAVNEQFF	TGTGCCAGCAGTCCCCCAGCAGTCAATGAGCAGTTCTTC
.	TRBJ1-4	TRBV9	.	CASSVGRGTNEKLFF	TGTGCCAGCAGCGTAGGGAGGGGAACTAATGAAAAACTGTTTTTT
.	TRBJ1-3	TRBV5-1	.	CASSPWGRDSGNTIYF	TGCGCCAGCAGCCCTTGGGGACGGGACTCTGGAAACACCATATATTTT
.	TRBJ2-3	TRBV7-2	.	CASSFGWAGTDTQYF	TGTGCCAGCAGTTTCGGTTGGGCGGGAACAGATACGCAGTATTTT
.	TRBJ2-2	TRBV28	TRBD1	CASRNLPGQGASGELFF	TGTGCCAGTAGAAACCTGCCGGGACAGGGGGCGTCCGGGGAGCTGTTTTTT
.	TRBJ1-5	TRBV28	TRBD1	CASSPGQGNQPQHF	TGTGCCAGCAGTCCCGGACAGGGGAATCAGCCCCAGCATTTT
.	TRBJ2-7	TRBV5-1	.	CASSLAPDTTYEQYF	TGCGCCAGCAGCTTGGCCCCAGACACGACCTACGAGCAGTACTTC
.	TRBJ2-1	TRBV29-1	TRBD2	CSVATSGRGFYNEQFF	TGCAGCGTTGCCACTAGCGGGAGGGGGTTTTACAATGAGCAGTTCTTC
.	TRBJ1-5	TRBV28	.	CASRSVEGGNQPQHF	TGTGCCAGCAGGTCAGTTGAGGGTGGGAATCAGCCCCAGCATTTT